Listed below are T cell receptor beta chains from one sample, sequenced in a study of blood T cell repertoires in COVID-19. Profiled with immunoSEQ multiplex PCR; TCRdb holds only in-frame clones, not every one. Of about 270,000 clones listed, around 93% were seen once; the top ten hold 2.8%. What was sequenced was PBMCs or T cells enriched from blood (not recorded which). The source is a man in his forties or fifties who had been exposed to COVID-19. Each CDR3 is given with its conserved first and last residue.

v_gene,CDR3aa
TRBV19,CASRRGTGNPYEQYF
TRBV7-3,CASSPRGLMANVLTF
TRBV7-2,CASSQTTGYDEKLFF
TRBV2,CASSEQALRQFF
TRBV27,CASRQGHYGYTF
TRBV9,CASSEDRVVAGNTIYF
TRBV28,CASSPGIPSKEQYF
TRBV7-8,CASSSGQPYSNQPQHF
TRBV29-1,CSVYRGRELFF
TRBV12-3/TRBV12-4,CASSTDRGHGYTF
TRBV30,CAWRASVYNEQFF
TRBV9,CASSVVYGTSNNEQFF
TRBV12-3/TRBV12-4,CASRNRNYGYTF
TRBV6-5,CASSYGRGPYEQYF
TRBV11-3,CASTRQVEFF
TRBV11-2,CASSPVWRGPQPEAFF
TRBV27,CASSLWGDTETQYF
TRBV30,CAWNLGLAGFRETQYF
TRBV28,CASSFYGSNQPQHF
TRBV11-2,CASSFGGRGYTF
TRBV19,CASSKLQGNQPQHF
TRBV28,CASSDGTLNTEAFF
TRBV2,CASSEATGGAQPQHF
TRBV29-1,CSVPLGGGNEQYF
TRBV19,CATRPGQASNQPQHF
TRBV11-2,CASSLDPGTSGSGEQFF
TRBV5-5,CASSLAVGELAVYEQYF
TRBV19,CASTVSQNTGELFF
TRBV27,CASSPPGHQNTEAFF
TRBV7-9,CASSSLSTGWIYGYTF
TRBV18,CASSPQGRGTEAFF
TRBV25-1,CASSEWSGSLNIQYF